These 5 T cell receptor beta chains were all obtained from the same sample, sequenced in a study of shared clonotypes between healthy human individuals. Libraries were prepared by immunoSEQ multiplex PCR; TCRdb keeps only in-frame clonotypes and omits some of them. The sample has approximately 530,000 clones, about 96% seen once. The sequencing input was naive CD4+ T cells sorted from blood. Subset in this sample: CD45RA+ positively selected. These TCRs come from a woman aged 25 to 45 in good health.

This chain connects TRBV5-5 to TRBJ1-1; no firm D call. The V gene lost 0 bases and the J gene lost 1 base, with 7 bases spanning the gap. Germline CDR1 SGHKS, CDR2 YYEKEE (reference sequence). The CDR3 is made up of 14 amino acids. The CDR3 loop is CASSLVQQNTEAFF. In DNA form, the CDR3 reads TGTGCCAGCAGCTTGGTTCAGCAGAACACTGAAGCTTTCTTT.

This clone was seen a handful of times. This chain connects TRBV28 to TRBJ2-7, with TRBD2 identical over 7 bases. CDR1 MDHEN and CDR2 SYDVKM come from the germline V gene. The length of the CDR3 is 16 residues. The junction had 12 bases not matched to a gene; V was cut back by 7 bases and J by 0 bases. The CDR3 loop is CASMWGSGVGSYEQYF. The CDR3 DNA reads as TGTGCCAGCATGTGGGGGAGCGGGGTAGGCTCCTACGAGCAGTACTTC.

The chain couples TRBV4-2 to TRBJ1-3; a possible D gene is TRBD1 (5 bases). The CDR3 has 17 residues. Trimming took 1 base from V and 4 from J, leaving 17 bases between them. Germline lookup yields CDR1 LGHNA and CDR2 YNFKEQ. The CDR3 reads CASSQAQGEGSGNTIYF. CDR3 coding DNA: TGTGCCAGCAGCCAAGCCCAGGGTGAAGGGTCCGGAAACACCATATATTTT.

The V gene is TRBV15, the J gene TRBJ1-6, with TRBD1 as a possible D gene (5 bases). This CDR3 is 18 amino acids long. Germline V lookup: CDR1 LNHNV, CDR2 YYDKDF (reference sequence). Trimming took off 1 base at V and 0 bases at J, with 13 bases between the two ends. The CDR3, as DNA: TGTGCCACCAGCAGAGTTGGGGCGCCGAGCTCCTATAATTCACCCCTCCACTTT. This codes for CATSRVGAPSSYNSPLHF.

CDR3 sequence: CASRDLGRGGYTF. In DNA, the CDR3 is TGTGCCAGCAGGGACCTCGGGAGGGGTGGCTACACCTTC. V usage is TRBV6-4 and J usage is TRBJ1-2; possible D gene TRBD1, 5 bases. CDR1 and CDR2 from the germline V gene are MRHNA and SNTAGT. Trimming removed 6 bases at V and 7 bases at J, with 15 bases between. The CDR3 is made up of 13 amino acids.